The following is a T cell receptor (beta chain) sequence with its context. Its antigen is unknown. Germline V gene data show CDR1 as SGHRS and CDR2 as YFSETQ. There are 16 residues in the CDR3. V dropped 4 bases and J dropped 2; count of bases not matched to a gene: 6. Assay used: immunoSEQ multiplex PCR; TCRdb lists only in-frame clones, some missing. The table records fewer than 40,000 clones, about 93% of them present only once. The source of the sample is a study of T cells after posttransplantation cyclophosphamide. Cells defined as naive were viable CD3+CD4+ or CD3+CD8+ and CCR7+CD45RA+CD45RO-CD95-CD27+CD28+. On the day of bone marrow donation, the related graft donor provided peripheral blood. Overall study results and limits: Skin or GI-infiltrating T cells shared few TRB sequences with blood. TRB clonality was highly associated with recipient CMV seropositivity and reactivation.

Sequenced sample: naive CD4+ T cells sorted from PBMCs. This receptor was obtained from a woman aged 60-70 years in good health, CMV-negative, and a related stem cell transplant donor. The chain is built from TRBV5-1 and TRBJ2-3; 11 positions agree with TRBD1. DNA of the CDR3: TGCGCCAGCAGCGTCGGGACAGGGGGGACCACAGATACGCAGTATTTT. Amino acids: CASSVGTGGTTDTQYF.